This record covers a single T cell receptor beta chain. The data were obtained in a study of shared clonotypes between healthy human individuals. Study-level background: Researchers drew samples from a couple of women and a few men aged 18 to 49.

Generated by immunoSEQ multiplex PCR, the TCRdb table keeps only in-frame clones and is missing some. The table shows 850,000 to 1,200,000 clones, with more than 60% occurring only once. Germline loops: CDR1 SGHRS, CDR2 YFSETQ. The CDR3 is made up of 20 amino acids. Trimming cost V 4 bases and J 0 bases; bases outside gene matches: 18. The chain recombines TRBV5-1 with TRBJ2-7, with 11 positions matching TRBD2. Sequences were obtained from memory CD4+ T cells sorted from blood. The subset: CD45RA-negative fraction. This TCR came from a man younger than 35 in good health. Here the CDR3 reads CASSLRPGLAATPSSYEQYF. In DNA, the CDR3 is TGCGCCAGCAGCCTACGACCGGGACTAGCGGCGACCCCCAGCTCCTACGAGCAGTACTTC. Drawing the rest from reference TRBV5-1 and TRBJ2-7, the complete variable domain is KAGVTQTPRYLIKTRGQQVTLSCSPISGHRSVSWYQQTPGQGLQFLFEYFSETQRNKGNFPGRFSGRQFSNSRSEMNVSTLELGDSALYLCASSLRPGLAATPSSYEQYFGPGTRLTVT.